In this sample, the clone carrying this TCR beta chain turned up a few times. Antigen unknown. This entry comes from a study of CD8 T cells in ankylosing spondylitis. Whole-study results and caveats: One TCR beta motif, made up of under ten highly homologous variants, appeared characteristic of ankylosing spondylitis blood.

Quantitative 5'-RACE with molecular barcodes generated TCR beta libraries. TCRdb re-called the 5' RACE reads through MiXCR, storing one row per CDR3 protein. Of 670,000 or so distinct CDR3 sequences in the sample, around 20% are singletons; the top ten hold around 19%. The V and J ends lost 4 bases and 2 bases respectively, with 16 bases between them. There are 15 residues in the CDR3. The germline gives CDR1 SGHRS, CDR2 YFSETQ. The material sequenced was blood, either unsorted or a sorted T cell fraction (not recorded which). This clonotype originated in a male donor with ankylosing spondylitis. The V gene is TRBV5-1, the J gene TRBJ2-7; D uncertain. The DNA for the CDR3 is TGCGCCAGCAGCCCCGAAGACCCCAGGACCTACGAGCAGTACTTC. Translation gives CASSPEDPRTYEQYF.